The next 5 T cell receptor beta chains were all read from a single sample in a study of OX40 agonist ivuxolimab in advanced cancers. To prepare the library, the immunoSEQ multiplex PCR assay was applied. Here the immuneACCESS table is served through TCRdb, limited to in-frame sequences with V and J called. Missing clones are a known gap in these copies; in checked studies unresolved V genes cover under half, and the rest lacks a known reason. The sample records tens of thousands of clones, nearly 85% of which are singletons. The top ten clonotypes cover 3% to 3.5% of the sample. The sample in question was CD4+ or CD8+ T cells sorted from blood, obtained in a trial of the OX40 agonist ivuxolimab. The receptors originated from an adult with an advanced solid tumor such as melanoma, head and neck, liver or kidney cancer.

This clone has a single count. The chain has TRBV5-4 and TRBJ1-6, with TRBD1 matching 9 bases. Germline loops: CDR1 SGHNT, CDR2 YYREEE (reference sequence). Trimming at V came to 0 bases and at J to 17 bases, leaving 12 bases not matched to a gene. CDR3 length: 15 residues. In DNA, the CDR3 is TGTGCCAGCAGCTTGGCCGTAACAGGGGGCCAGATTATCCACTTT. Translation: CASSLAVTGGQIIHF. The whole variable domain, remainder taken from reference TRBV5-4 and TRBJ1-6, is ETGVTQSPTHLIKTRGQQVTLRCSSQSGHNTVSWYQQALGQGPQFIFQYYREEENGRGNFPPRFSGLQFPNYSSELNVNALELDDSALYLCASSLAVTGGQIIHFGNGTRLTVT.

This chain links TRBV6-6 with TRBJ2-1, with D unresolved. Per the germline V gene, CDR1 is MNHNY and CDR2 is SVGAGI (reference sequence). There are 15 residues in the CDR3. The V end lost 2 bases, the J end lost 12 bases, and 20 bases lay between the germline ends. The CDR3 region has the DNA TGTGCCAGCAGTTACGATCCCCGAGACAATGAGCGGCAGTTCTTC. It encodes CASSYDPRDNERQFF.

The genes are TRBV7-9 and TRBJ2-5; the D is unclear. V was pared by 1 base and J by 1 base, with 13 bases between. In germline, CDR1 is SEHNR, CDR2 FQNEAQ (reference sequence). This CDR3 is 16 amino acids long. The CDR3 nucleotides are TGTGCCAGCAGCTTAGACGCCGCAGGTGGCCAAGAGACCCAGTACTTC. Amino acids: CASSLDAAGGQETQYF.

This chain links TRBV27 with TRBJ1-2; 7 bases agree with TRBD1. The trim removed 2 bases at V and 8 bases at J, leaving 8 bases unmatched. Germline CDR1 and CDR2: MNHEY and SMNVEV (reference sequence). The CDR3 is 14 amino acids. CDR3 coding DNA: TGTGCCAGCAGTTTAAACGACAGGGTTGGGGGCTACACCTTC. It specifies CASSLNDRVGGYTF.

The V call is TRBV29-1, the J call TRBJ2-1, with no clear D. In germline, CDR1 is SQVTM, CDR2 ANQGSEA. V lost 4 bases and J lost 10, with 17 bases in between. CDR3 length: 13 residues. CDR3 nucleotides: TGCAGCGTTGTTTTGGTACCGGGTTACGAGCAGTTCTTC. Protein product: CSVVLVPGYEQFF.